These 9 T cell receptor beta chains originate from one sample sequenced in a study of blood T cells in healthy people across ages. Next came a second PCR, run for about 6 to 11 cycles, which used a sample-barcoded 5' primer along with a J-beta primer mix. MiXCR was run by TCRdb on the 5' RACE reads, yielding one entry per CDR3 protein. Among 1.8 million or so distinct CDR3 sequences listed, roughly 43% were seen once. Sequencing was performed on blood. The source is a human donor in good health.

The chain employs TRBV10-3 and TRBJ2-7; 7 nucleotides match TRBD2. Germline-derived CDR1 and CDR2 are ENHRY and SYGVKD. The CDR3 has 14 amino acids. The J segment lost 2 bases and the V segment lost 4 bases, leaving 5 bases of the junction unmatched. In DNA form, the CDR3 reads TGTGCCATCAGTGGGTCGGGAGGTACCTACGAGCAGTACTTC. It is translated as CAISGSGGTYEQYF.

This chain connects TRBV29-1 to TRBJ2-1; D gene unclear. Germline-derived CDR1 and CDR2 are SQVTM and ANQGSEA. The length of the CDR3 is 11 residues. Between the trimmed V and J ends, which lost 1 base and 8 bases, there was a span of 6 bases. The CDR3 region is CSVEGFHEQFF. Written as DNA, the CDR3 is TGCAGCGTTGAAGGATTCCATGAGCAGTTCTTC.

This clonotype has only a few counts. The chain links TRBV25-1 to TRBJ1-2; D may be TRBD1 (5 bases). V lost 6 bases to trimming and J lost 5 bases, with 19 bases between them. The CDR3 extends over 15 amino acids. The germline V gene has CDR1 MGHDK and CDR2 SYGVNS. The CDR3 sequence: CASRGYRFRGYGYTF. In nucleotides, the CDR3 is TGTGCCAGCAGGGGGTACAGGTTCCGTGGGTATGGCTACACCTTC.

The V gene is TRBV12-3 or TRBV12-4, the J gene TRBJ1-6; D is possibly TRBD1 (5 bases). The CDR3 consists of 16 residues. The V end was cut by 2 bases, the J end by 6 bases, with 14 bases between. CDR3 DNA: TGTGCCAGCAGTTTATCCGGGGCCCTCGGTAATTCACCCCTCCACTTT. As protein: CASSLSGALGNSPLHF.

This clonotype was seen a handful of times. The V call is TRBV5-4, the J call TRBJ2-3; D remains unclear. V lost 5 bases and J lost 6, with 13 bases in between. Germline V gene lookup returns CDR1 SGHNT and CDR2 YYREEE (reference sequence). The CDR3 totals 13 residues. For the CDR3, the DNA is TGTGCCAGCAGTTCGACCGCTGGGGATACGCAGTATTTT. It translates to CASSSTAGDTQYF.

The chain joins TRBV3-1 to TRBJ2-7, with 7 bases matching TRBD2. Per the germline V gene, CDR1 is LGHDT and CDR2 is YNNKEL (reference sequence). This CDR3 has 17 residues. The J segment lost 3 bases and the V segment lost 3 bases, leaving 14 bases of the junction unmatched. The CDR3 DNA sequence: TGTGCCAGCAGCCATCCTGACGGGACTAAATTAAACTACGAGCAGTACTTC. Translated, it gives CASSHPDGTKLNYEQYF.

This rearrangement joins TRBV6-5 to TRBJ2-3, with D uncertain. This CDR3 has 13 amino acids. Trimming cost V 4 bases and J 5 bases, with 10 bases left between them. Germline lookup yields CDR1 MNHEY and CDR2 SVGAGI. The CDR3 DNA follows: TGTGCCAGCAGTTCAGCGTTGGGAGATACGCAGTATTTT. Translating gives CASSSALGDTQYF.

CDR3 in DNA: TGTGCCAGCAGCGTAGGTCCGGAATCTGGAAACACCATATATTTT. Residues: CASSVGPESGNTIYF. The J gene is TRBJ1-3, the V gene TRBV9, with no clear D. The CDR3 loop spans 15 amino acids. Trimming took off 0 bases at V and 1 base at J, with 8 bases between the two ends. CDR1 is SGDLS and CDR2 is YYNGEE in the germline V gene.

There are a few counts of this clonotype. The CDR3 sequence is CASSQIPGQSLEQYF. CDR3 DNA: TGTGCCAGCAGCCAAATTCCTGGACAGAGCCTCGAGCAGTACTTC. The chain employs TRBV3-1 and TRBJ2-7; maybe TRBD1 (6 bases). Germline CDR1 is LGHDT and CDR2 is YNNKEL (reference sequence). The CDR3 is 15 residues long. V was clipped by 2 bases and J by 6 bases, with 17 bases between them.